This note documents a single T cell receptor beta chain sequence. What it recognizes is unknown. This CDR3 is built from 16 residues. Germline V gene sequence: CDR1 MGHDK, CDR2 SYGVNS. V lost 2 bases to trimming and J lost 4 bases, with 14 bases between them. This entry is derived from a study of PD-L1 blockade in urothelial cancer. Study-level information: Patients had undergone 0 to 3 prior chemotherapy regimens. Median blood clonality was around 0.074, with tens of thousands of unique TCRs.

Study-level findings and limits: Below-median blood TCR clonality before treatment forecast better survival.

Synthetic TCR analog templates were spiked into each PCR. Clones were read by immunoSEQ multiplex PCR, and TCRdb kept only the in-frame ones, dropping some. Of about 74,000 clones listed, around four fifths are singletons. This clonotype was obtained from a man between 65 and 80 years old with urothelial cancer. V and J are TRBV25-1 and TRBJ1-4; D possibly corresponds to TRBD1 (6 bases). The sequencing used PBMCs, collected around atezolizumab (anti-PD-L1) treatment. In DNA form, the CDR3 reads TGTGCCAGCAGTGAACCGGACAGCTTCCTTAATGAAAAACTGTTTTTT. Its translation is CASSEPDSFLNEKLFF.